This T cell receptor (beta chain) was documented in a study of technical replicates of blood from a few donors. Measured with immunoSEQ multiplex PCR; TCRdb has only the in-frame clones, and not every one. The data hold about 83,000 clones, with 96% observed a single time. V lost 4 bases to trimming and J lost 7 bases; unmatched junction nucleotides: 4. CDR3 length: 13 residues. Germline V lookup: CDR1 LNHDA, CDR2 SQIVND (reference sequence). The specimen was T cells isolated from PBMCs. V gene TRBV19 combines with J gene TRBJ1-5; TRBD1 matches at 7 bases. The receptor was derived from a human donor in good health. The CDR3 nucleotides are TGTGCCAGTAGTAGACAGGGTGAACAGCCCCAGCATTTT. As protein: CASSRQGEQPQHF.